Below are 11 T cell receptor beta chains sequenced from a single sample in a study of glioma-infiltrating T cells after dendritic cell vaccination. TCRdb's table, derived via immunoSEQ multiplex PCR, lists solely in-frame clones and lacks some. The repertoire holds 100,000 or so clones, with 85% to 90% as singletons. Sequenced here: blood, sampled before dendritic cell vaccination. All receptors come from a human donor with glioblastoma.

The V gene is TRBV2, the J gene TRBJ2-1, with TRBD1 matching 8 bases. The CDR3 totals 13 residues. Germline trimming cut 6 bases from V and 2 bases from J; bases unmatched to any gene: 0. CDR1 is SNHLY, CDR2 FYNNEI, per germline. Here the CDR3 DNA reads TGTGCCAGCAGGGGACAGGCCTACAATGAGCAGTTCTTC. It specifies CASRGQAYNEQFF.

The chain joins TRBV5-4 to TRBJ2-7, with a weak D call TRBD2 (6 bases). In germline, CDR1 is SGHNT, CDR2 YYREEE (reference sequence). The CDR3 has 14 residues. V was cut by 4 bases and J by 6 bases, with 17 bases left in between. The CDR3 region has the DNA TGTGCCAGCAGCCCCGAACCGGGGAGGAGCGAGCAGTACTTC. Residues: CASSPEPGRSEQYF.

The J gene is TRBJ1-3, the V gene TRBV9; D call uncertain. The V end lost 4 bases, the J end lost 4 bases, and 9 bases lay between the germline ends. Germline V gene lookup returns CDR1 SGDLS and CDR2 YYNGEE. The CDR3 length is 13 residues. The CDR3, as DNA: TGTGCCAGCAGCCCCCGTTTCGGAAACACCATATATTTT. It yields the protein CASSPRFGNTIYF. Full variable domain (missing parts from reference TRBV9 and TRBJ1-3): DSGVTQTPKHLITATGQRVTLRCSPRSGDLSVYWYQQSLDQGLQFLIQYYNGEERAKGNILERFSAQQFPDLHSELNLSSLELGDSALYFCASSPRFGNTIYFGEGSWLTVV.

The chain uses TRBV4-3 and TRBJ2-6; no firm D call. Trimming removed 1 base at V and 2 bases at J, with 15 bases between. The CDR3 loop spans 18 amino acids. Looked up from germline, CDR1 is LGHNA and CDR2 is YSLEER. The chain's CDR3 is CASSQAGTYYTGANVLTF. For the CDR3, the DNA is TGCGCCAGCAGCCAAGCGGGTACATACTACACTGGGGCCAACGTCCTGACTTTC.

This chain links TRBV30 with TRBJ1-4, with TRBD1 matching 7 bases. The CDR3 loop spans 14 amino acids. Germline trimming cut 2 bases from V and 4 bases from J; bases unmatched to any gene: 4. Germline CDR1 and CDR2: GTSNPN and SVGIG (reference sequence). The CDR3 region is CAWSLNRGNEKLFF. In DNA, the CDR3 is TGTGCCTGGAGTCTAAACAGGGGTAATGAAAAACTGTTTTTT. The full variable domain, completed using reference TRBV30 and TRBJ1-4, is SQTIHQWPATLVQPVGSPLSLECTVEGTSNPNLYWYRQAAGRGLQLLFYSVGIGQISSEVPQNLSASRPQDRQFILSSKKLLLSDSGFYLCAWSLNRGNEKLFFGSGTQLSVL.

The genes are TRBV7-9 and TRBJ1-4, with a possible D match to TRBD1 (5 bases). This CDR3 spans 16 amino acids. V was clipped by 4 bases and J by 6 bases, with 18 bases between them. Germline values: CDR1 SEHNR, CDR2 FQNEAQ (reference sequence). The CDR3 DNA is TGTGCCAGCAGCTGGGGCACTGTTAGCTTTGATGAAAAACTGTTTTTT. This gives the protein CASSWGTVSFDEKLFF.

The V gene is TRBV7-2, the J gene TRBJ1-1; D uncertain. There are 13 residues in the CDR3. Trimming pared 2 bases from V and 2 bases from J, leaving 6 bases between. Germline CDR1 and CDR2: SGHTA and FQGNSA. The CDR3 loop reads CASSLIKNTEAFF. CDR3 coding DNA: TGTGCCAGCAGCTTAATCAAAAACACTGAAGCTTTCTTT.

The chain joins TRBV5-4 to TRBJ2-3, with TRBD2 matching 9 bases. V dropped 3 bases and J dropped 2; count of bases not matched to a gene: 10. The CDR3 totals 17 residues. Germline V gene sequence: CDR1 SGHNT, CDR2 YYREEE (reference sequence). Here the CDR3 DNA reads TGTGCCAGCAGCTCGCGGGGGGGAGGGCGGTTCACAGATACGCAGTATTTT. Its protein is CASSSRGGGRFTDTQYF.

CDR3 DNA: TGTGCCAGCAGTGGACTAGCGGGAGGGCCGGACGAGCAGTACTTC. Amino acid sequence: CASSGLAGGPDEQYF. The chain recombines TRBV2 with TRBJ2-7; 14 bases are a match to TRBD2. The germline V gene has CDR1 SNHLY and CDR2 FYNNEI. The CDR3 contains 15 residues. Trimming took 4 bases from V and 5 from J; bases not matched to a gene: 4.

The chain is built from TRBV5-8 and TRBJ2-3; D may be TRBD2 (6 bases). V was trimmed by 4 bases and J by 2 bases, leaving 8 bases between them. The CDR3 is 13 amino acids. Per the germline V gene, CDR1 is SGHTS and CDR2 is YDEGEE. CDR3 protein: CASSRDFTDTQYF. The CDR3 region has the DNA TGTGCCAGCAGCCGGGACTTCACAGATACGCAGTATTTT.

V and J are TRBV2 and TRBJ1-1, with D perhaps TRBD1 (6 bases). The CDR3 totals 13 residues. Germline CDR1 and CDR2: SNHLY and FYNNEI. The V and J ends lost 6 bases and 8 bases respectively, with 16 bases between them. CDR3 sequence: CASSFLERGEAFF. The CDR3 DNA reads TGTGCCAGCAGCTTCCTCGAGAGGGGGGAAGCTTTCTTT.